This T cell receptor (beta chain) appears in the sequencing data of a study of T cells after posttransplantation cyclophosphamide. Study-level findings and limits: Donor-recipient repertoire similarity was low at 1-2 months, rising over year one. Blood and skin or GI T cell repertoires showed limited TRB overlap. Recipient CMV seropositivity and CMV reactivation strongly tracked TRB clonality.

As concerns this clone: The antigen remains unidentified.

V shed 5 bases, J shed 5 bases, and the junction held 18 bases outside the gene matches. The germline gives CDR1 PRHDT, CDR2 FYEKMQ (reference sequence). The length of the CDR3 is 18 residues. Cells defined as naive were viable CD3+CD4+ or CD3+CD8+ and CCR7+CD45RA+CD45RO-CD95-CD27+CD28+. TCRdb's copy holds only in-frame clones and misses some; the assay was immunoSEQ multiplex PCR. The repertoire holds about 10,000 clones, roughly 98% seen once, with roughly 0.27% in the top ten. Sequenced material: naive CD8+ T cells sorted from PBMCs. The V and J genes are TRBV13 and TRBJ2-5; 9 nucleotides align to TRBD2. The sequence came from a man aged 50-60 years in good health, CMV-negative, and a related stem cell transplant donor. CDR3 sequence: CASSEGPGTSHSKETQYF. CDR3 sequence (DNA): TGTGCCAGCAGCGAAGGACCCGGGACTAGCCACAGTAAGGAGACCCAGTACTTC.